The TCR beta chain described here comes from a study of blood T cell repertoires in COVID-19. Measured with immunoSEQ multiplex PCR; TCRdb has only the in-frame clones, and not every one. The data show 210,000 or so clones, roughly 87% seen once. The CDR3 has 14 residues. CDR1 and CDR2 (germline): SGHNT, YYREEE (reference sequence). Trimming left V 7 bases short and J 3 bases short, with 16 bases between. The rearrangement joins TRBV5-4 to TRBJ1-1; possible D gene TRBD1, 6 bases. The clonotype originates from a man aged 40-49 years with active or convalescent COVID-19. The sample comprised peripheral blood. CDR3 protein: CASRLGGGDTEAFF. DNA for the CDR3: TGTGCCAGCCGGTTGGGAGGGGGGGACACTGAAGCTTTCTTT.